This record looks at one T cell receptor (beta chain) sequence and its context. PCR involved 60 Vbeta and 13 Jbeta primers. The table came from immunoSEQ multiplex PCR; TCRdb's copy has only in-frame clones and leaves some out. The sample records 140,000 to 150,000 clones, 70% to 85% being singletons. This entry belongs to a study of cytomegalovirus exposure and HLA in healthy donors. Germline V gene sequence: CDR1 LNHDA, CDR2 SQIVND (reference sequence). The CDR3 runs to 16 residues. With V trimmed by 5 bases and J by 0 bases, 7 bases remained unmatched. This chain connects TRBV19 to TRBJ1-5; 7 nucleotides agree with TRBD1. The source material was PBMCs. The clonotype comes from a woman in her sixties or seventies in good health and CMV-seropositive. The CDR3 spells CASSSGTDYSNQPQHF. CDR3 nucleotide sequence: TGTGCCAGTAGTTCCGGGACAGACTATAGCAATCAGCCCCAGCATTTT.